This TCR beta chain comes out of a study of T cells after yellow fever vaccination (dated by TCRdb to the late 2010s). Some background on the complete study: The SMART-Seq v4 Ultra Low Input RNA kit was used to prepare libraries from fractions with low cell numbers. Bulk TCR alpha and beta repertoires were sequenced longitudinally to track T-cell clones before and after primary and booster YFV17D yellow fever vaccination. Two healthy male donors, one aged 18 to 29 and one aged 30 to 39 years, were included in the cohort. Blood was collected at multiple timepoints before and after primary and secondary immunization, and bulk PBMC replicates and cell subsets were isolated. Findings and caveats that apply to the study as a whole: Computational filtering was required because FACS-sorted repertoires could contain abundant contaminating clonotypes from the bulk population. Most clones expanded after primary vaccination (roughly 96% of CD4 and over 80% of CD8) were re-detected after the booster, suggesting that broad memory maintenance occurred. A small share of clonotypes was detected in both CD4 and CD8 compartments, with the overlap likely arising from convergent recombination. Compared with the primary T-cell response, the secondary T-cell response was faster but weaker, reaching its peak on day 5 rather than on day 15. Because only a couple of donors were included in the study, the extent to which the findings can be generalized is limited.

This clonotype was observed a handful of times. Which antigen it targets is not known. There are no base qualities to consult, and no much larger clone falls within one base. V is cut by 4 bases and J by 0 bases, and the space between the germline ends is 13 bases. Its CDR3 holds 17 amino acids, cysteine through phenylalanine. The kept DNA is CDR3 alone, 51 bases in frame from the first base. The germline V gene (reference sequence) yields MNHEY for CDR1 and SMNVEV for CDR2. According to the study, the label for this sample's treatment or condition signals: live attenuated yellow fever vaccine strain. At every blood-draw timepoint, two biological replicates of bulk PBMCs were collected. PBMCs were isolated from peripheral blood using a standard Ficoll-Paque protocol. TriZol was used to extract RNA from bulk PBMCs, from CD4 and CD8 fractions, and from dextramer-positive and dextramer-negative fractions.

TCRdb names Illumina NovaSeq 6000 as the instrument used. TCR cDNA was synthesized by 5'RACE template switching, which introduced a universal primer site and unique molecular identifiers. Priming for cDNA synthesis came from both the TCR alpha and TCR beta constant segments. Libraries were amplified in two PCR steps, with sample barcodes and sequencing adapters added in the second step. Sequencing of the libraries was done on either Illumina HiSeq 2500 (2x100 bp) or NovaSeq (2x150 bp). As for the authors' bioinformatics: MIGEC was used to demultiplex reads and collapse the reads into UMI consensus sequences, and MiXCR was used for V(D)J alignment. Clonotypes responding to the vaccine were identified with edgeR on replicate PBMC samples, with the criteria of FDR below 0.01 and a log2 fold change above 5 up to day 15. Each bulk clonotype was labeled CD4 or CD8 based on which sequenced repertoire, CD4 or CD8, contained the clonotype at higher abundance. The public reads were reanalyzed by TCRdb: fastp trimming at Q25, MiXCR alignment, in-frame beta chains only. Each CDR3 protein appears once, grouped with its most common genes and DNA. These V and J calls originate from TCRdb's pipeline instead of the authors' own analysis. This sample is represented by about 430,000 distinct CDR3 sequences; roughly 20% of them were singletons. The top ten clones comprise 18% of the sample.

The source was PBMCs, collected before the yellow fever booster vaccination. This clonotype originated in a young man who received the YFV17D yellow fever vaccine. The V and J segments used are TRBV27 and TRBJ1-6; confidence is insufficient to name the D gene. CDR3 protein: CASSSSPASSYNSPLHF. The nucleotides are TGTGCCAGCAGTTCCTCCCCGGCGAGCTCCTATAATTCACCCCTCCACTTT.